The T cell receptor beta chain described here comes from a study of T cells in Graves' hyperthyroidism and ophthalmopathy. Regarding the study as a whole: Separation of ophthalmopathy from stable hyperthyroidism was achieved by a 13 V-J model.

The CDR3 runs 15 residues. The germline V gene encodes CDR1 GTSNPN and CDR2 SVGIG (reference sequence). V was trimmed by 5 bases and J by 5 bases, leaving 18 bases between them. This clonotype was seen a handful of times. Its target is unknown. Amplification of TCR beta CDR3 regions was performed using RNA transcripts as template. TCR CDR3 regions were first amplified by RT-PCR with HTBI primers. TCRdb redid the calling of the multiplex PCR reads with MiXCR, one entry per CDR3 protein. The sample holds 500,000 to 650,000 distinct CDR3 sequences; about 20% are singletons and the top ten take over 45%. The material sequenced was blood. The chain joins TRBV30 to TRBJ2-2; D is perhaps TRBD1 (7 bases). The sequence derives from a man aged 40-49 years with Graves' ophthalmopathy. CDR3 nucleotide sequence: TGTGCCTGGGGTAGGAGGGGGCTACGGACCGGGGAGCTGTTTTTT. Encoded protein: CAWGRRGLRTGELFF.